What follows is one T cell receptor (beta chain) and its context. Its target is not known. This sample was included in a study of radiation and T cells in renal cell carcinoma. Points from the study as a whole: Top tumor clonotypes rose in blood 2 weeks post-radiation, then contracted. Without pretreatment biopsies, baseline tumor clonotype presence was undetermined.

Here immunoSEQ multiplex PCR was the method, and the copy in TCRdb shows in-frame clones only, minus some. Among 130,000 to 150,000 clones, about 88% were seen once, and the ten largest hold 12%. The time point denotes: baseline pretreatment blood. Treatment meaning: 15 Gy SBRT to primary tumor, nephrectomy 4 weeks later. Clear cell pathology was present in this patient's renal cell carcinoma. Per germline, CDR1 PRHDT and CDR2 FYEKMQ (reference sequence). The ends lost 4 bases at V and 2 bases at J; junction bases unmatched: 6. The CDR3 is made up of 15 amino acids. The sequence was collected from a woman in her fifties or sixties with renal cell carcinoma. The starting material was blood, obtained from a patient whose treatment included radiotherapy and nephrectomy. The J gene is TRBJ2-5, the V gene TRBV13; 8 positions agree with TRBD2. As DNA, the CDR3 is TGTGCCAGCAGCTCCCTAGCGGGCCTACAAGAGACCCAGTACTTC. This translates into CASSSLAGLQETQYF.